Each of the 22 T cell receptor beta chains below was sequenced from the same sample in a study of blood T cell repertoires in COVID-19. TCRdb keeps only in-frame clones here, not all; method: immunoSEQ multiplex PCR. The table records a few hundred thousand clones, about 86% of them present only once. Sequenced sample: peripheral blood. Receptors originate from a man of 80 years or more with acute or convalescent COVID-19.

The V call is TRBV27, the J call TRBJ2-7; tentatively, D is TRBD1 (5 bases). This CDR3 spans 13 amino acids. Trimming stripped 4 bases from V and 3 bases from J, with 10 bases between. CDR1 is MNHEY and CDR2 is SMNVEV in the germline V gene (reference sequence). CDR3 residues: CASSYYRGYEQYF. DNA for the CDR3: TGTGCCAGCAGTTACTATAGGGGCTACGAGCAGTACTTC.

This chain uses TRBV5-1 with TRBJ1-3, with a weak D call TRBD1 (6 bases). Trimming pared 4 bases from V and 4 bases from J, leaving 18 bases between. The CDR3 totals 16 residues. Germline V gene data show CDR1 as SGHRS and CDR2 as YFSETQ. The CDR3 loop is CASSGQTGPTGNTIYF. The CDR3 DNA reads TGCGCCAGCAGCGGGCAGACAGGCCCTACGGGAAACACCATATATTTT.

V usage is TRBV5-1 and J usage is TRBJ2-2; the match to TRBD2 covers 9 bases. The CDR3 totals 16 residues. V trimming: 3 bases; J trimming: 6 bases; junction bases outside the gene matches: 9. Germline-derived CDR1 and CDR2 are SGHRS and YFSETQ. The CDR3 loop is CASSSQASGVAGELFF. The CDR3 DNA follows: TGCGCCAGCAGCTCTCAGGCTAGCGGGGTTGCCGGGGAGCTGTTTTTT.

The CDR3 here is CASSSFTRTGTVWEQYF. CDR3 coding DNA: TGTGCCAGCAGCTCCTTTACGAGGACAGGGACGGTATGGGAGCAGTACTTC. The rearrangement joins TRBV7-6 to TRBJ2-7, with 8 bases matching TRBD1. CDR3 length: 17 residues. After removal of 4 bases from V and 7 bases from J, the junction contained 18 bases not matched to a gene. Germline V lookup: CDR1 SGHVS, CDR2 FNYEAQ.

The chain employs TRBV5-4 and TRBJ1-1; the D is unclear. This CDR3 has 17 amino acids. Germline V CDR1 and CDR2: SGHNT, YYREEE (reference sequence). Trimming pared 2 bases from V and 1 base from J, leaving 18 bases between. CDR3 sequence (DNA): TGTGCCAGCAGCTTACCCCGGGTCTCGGCGGGGAACACTGAAGCTTTCTTT. The encoded protein is CASSLPRVSAGNTEAFF.

The chain joins TRBV7-9 to TRBJ2-2, with unresolved D. Trimming pared 3 bases from V and 7 bases from J, leaving 9 bases between. Germline CDR1 reads SEHNR; CDR2 reads FQNEAQ (reference sequence). The CDR3 spans 13 residues. Here the CDR3 reads CASSLRIRGELFF. As DNA, the CDR3 is TGTGCCAGCAGCTTGCGCATACGCGGGGAGCTGTTTTTT.

This clone was detected once. V and J are TRBV5-1 and TRBJ1-4; D not certain. The germline V and J ends were trimmed by 0 bases and 1 base, with 7 bases remaining between them. The CDR3 has 15 amino acids. In germline, CDR1 is SGHRS, CDR2 YFSETQ. This CDR3 reads CASSLAAGTNEKLFF. The CDR3 DNA reads TGCGCCAGCAGCTTGGCCGCGGGAACTAATGAAAAACTGTTTTTT.

The V gene is TRBV6-5, the J gene TRBJ2-1, with 7 bases identical to TRBD2. The CDR3 length is 15 residues. Unmatched junction bases numbered 14, after V lost 7 bases and J lost 8 bases. Germline CDR1 is MNHEY and CDR2 is SVGAGI. CDR3 protein: CASMRRESRDYEQFF. CDR3 coding DNA: TGTGCCAGCATGAGGCGGGAGTCCCGGGATTATGAGCAGTTCTTC.

The rearrangement uses TRBV7-9 and TRBJ2-2, with D possibly TRBD1 on 6 matching bases. Germline CDR1 reads SEHNR; CDR2 reads FQNEAQ (reference sequence). The V end was cut by 1 base, the J end by 0 bases, with 9 bases between. The CDR3 has 16 amino acids. For the CDR3, the DNA is TGTGCCAGCAGCTTAGGGCAGGGGTCGAACACCGGGGAGCTGTTTTTT. Encoded protein: CASSLGQGSNTGELFF.

The rearrangement uses TRBV4-1 and TRBJ2-1; 14 bases line up with TRBD2. Germline CDR1 is MGHRA and CDR2 is YSYEKL. The CDR3 is 16 residues long. After removal of 4 bases from V and 9 bases from J, the junction contained 8 bases not matched to a gene. The CDR3 DNA follows: TGCGCCAGCAGCCCGCCGACTAGCGGGGGGGCCGGTGAGCAGTTCTTC. Translating it yields CASSPPTSGGAGEQFF.

This clone was found once. This sequence joins TRBV6-5 and TRBJ1-4; D is perhaps TRBD1 (5 bases). Germline CDR1 reads MNHEY; CDR2 reads SVGAGI. This CDR3 has 15 amino acids. The CDR3 reads CVAGGTLSTNEKLFF. The CDR3 region has the DNA TGTGTCGCTGGGGGGACCCTTTCAACTAATGAAAAACTGTTTTTT.

About this clone: This same CDR3 is encoded by further DNA sequences in the sample. The chain uses TRBV12-3 or TRBV12-4 and TRBJ1-1; no definite D call. Trimming cost V 4 bases and J 0 bases, with 6 bases left between them. There are 13 residues in the CDR3. The CDR3 loop reads CASSSRVNTEAFF. Here the CDR3 DNA reads TGTGCCAGCAGTTCCCGGGTGAACACTGAAGCTTTCTTT.

The V gene is TRBV5-1, the J gene TRBJ1-1, with D maybe TRBD1 (5 bases). The CDR3 is 15 amino acids. V lost 4 bases and J 1 base, leaving 14 bases between the germline ends. Germline V gene data show CDR1 as SGHRS and CDR2 as YFSETQ. This chain's CDR3 is CASSGGPGRNTEAFF. CDR3 sequence (DNA): TGCGCCAGCAGCGGGGGACCCGGGAGGAACACTGAAGCTTTCTTT.

The gene calls are TRBV7-9 and TRBJ2-7; 9 bases agree with TRBD2. This CDR3 contains 15 residues. The V gene's germline CDR1 is SEHNR and CDR2 FQNEAQ (reference sequence). The trim removed 0 bases at V and 4 bases at J, leaving 4 bases unmatched. CDR3: CASSLALAGSYEQYF. In DNA form, the CDR3 reads TGTGCCAGCAGCTTAGCCCTAGCGGGATCTTACGAGCAGTACTTC.

This clone was recorded once. This chain links TRBV2 with TRBJ1-1; 8 positions match TRBD1. Germline V gene data show CDR1 as SNHLY and CDR2 as FYNNEI. The CDR3 has 16 residues. V lost 4 bases, J lost 0 bases, and 7 bases stayed unmatched. The DNA of the CDR3 is TGTGCCAGCAGTGCGCGACAGGGGACGATGAACACTGAAGCTTTCTTT. Residues: CASSARQGTMNTEAFF.

V gene TRBV19 combines with J gene TRBJ1-3; TRBD1 matches 8 bases. Germline assignment: CDR1 LNHDA and CDR2 SQIVND (reference sequence). V was pared by 8 bases and J by 4 bases, with 10 bases of the junction left unmatched. The CDR3 totals 15 residues. The CDR3 is CASSADRARGNTIYF. In DNA, the CDR3 is TGTGCCAGTTCAGCGGACAGGGCACGGGGAAACACCATATATTTT.

This clone was picked up a small number of times. The chain couples TRBV2 to TRBJ1-2; 8 bases align to TRBD1. V was clipped by 6 bases and J by 6 bases; unmatched bases: 6. The CDR3 is made up of 13 amino acids. Germline V gene lookup returns CDR1 SNHLY and CDR2 FYNNEI. The CDR3 sequence: CASSRQGWNGYTF. The CDR3 bases are TGTGCCAGCAGCAGACAGGGGTGGAATGGCTACACCTTC.

The V gene is TRBV9, the J gene TRBJ2-7, with D possibly TRBD1 on 6 matching bases. Germline V gives CDR1 SGDLS, CDR2 YYNGEE. V was shortened by 4 bases and J by 4 bases, with 21 bases between the two germline ends. The CDR3 sequence is 16 residues long. The CDR3 is CASSPQGWGSAYEQYF. The CDR3 region has the DNA TGTGCCAGCAGCCCCCAGGGGTGGGGCAGCGCTTACGAGCAGTACTTC.

This chain connects TRBV6-1 to TRBJ2-1, with 13 bases aligning to TRBD2. Per germline, CDR1 MNHNS and CDR2 SASEGT. The CDR3 has 16 amino acids. Losses at the gene ends were 4 bases for V and 7 bases for J; bases not matched to a gene: 7. This CDR3 reads CASSGWTSGRWNEQFF. CDR3 sequence (DNA): TGTGCCAGCAGTGGTTGGACTAGCGGGAGATGGAATGAGCAGTTCTTC.

The chain combines TRBV7-2 with TRBJ1-3; possibly TRBD1 for D (6 bases). The V gene's germline CDR1 is SGHTA and CDR2 FQGNSA. V was pared by 8 bases and J by 4 bases, with 18 bases between. The CDR3 runs to 15 residues. This CDR3 is CASGRGGQGGNTIYF. As DNA, the CDR3 is TGTGCCAGCGGTAGGGGGGGGCAAGGAGGAAACACCATATATTTT.

This clone occurred a few times. The rearrangement uses TRBV21-1 and TRBJ1-1; the table's D call TRBD1 went unverified against the DNA. TRBV21-1 corresponds to a pseudogene. There are 14 residues in the CDR3. CDR3 sequence reads: CASSKRSGHLEAFF. CDR3 bases: TGTGCCAGCAGCAAACGGTCGGGACACCTAGAAGCTTTCTTT.

The chain joins TRBV1 to TRBJ2-5; the table's D gene call, TRBD1, was not cross checked with the DNA. TRBV1 has pseudogene status. The CDR3 has 16 amino acids. The CDR3 DNA reads as TGCACCAGCAGCCCCCAAGGGGACAGGGGACAAGAGACCCAGTACTTC. Its protein is CTSSPQGDRGQETQYF.